The sequence of this T cell receptor (beta chain) was determined in a study of T cells in Graves' hyperthyroidism and ophthalmopathy. Broader study findings: In simple terms, a model built on 13 V-J features told ophthalmopathy apart from stable hyperthyroidism.

Germline assignment: CDR1 MGHDK and CDR2 SYGVNS. The CDR3 loop spans 16 amino acids. Details on this clonotype: The antigen is unknown. The junction shows a germline mismatch at one end, possibly a read error.

There were TCR beta CDR3 regions amplified from RNA transcripts. An initial round of RT-PCR targeting the TCR CDR3 relied on the HTBI primer set. TCRdb re-derived calls from the multiplex PCR reads in MiXCR, one entry per CDR3 protein. The sample has around 600,000 distinct CDR3 sequences; nearly 45% are singletons. The sequenced sample consisted of peripheral blood or thyroid tissue (not recorded which). The TCR sequence derives from an adult man with Graves' disease, either hyperthyroidism or ophthalmopathy (not recorded which). The chain carries TRBV25-1 and TRBJ2-5, with 9 bases fitting TRBD2. CDR3 residues: CASSDVTSGRGETQYF. CDR3 nucleotide sequence: TGTGCGAGCAGTGACGTGACTAGCGGACGGGGAGAGACCCAGTACTTC. The variable domain in full, with the rest retrieved from reference TRBV25-1 and TRBJ2-5, is EADIYQTPRYLVIGTGKKITLECSQTMGHDKMYWYQQDPGMELHLIHYSYGVNSTEKGDLSSESTVSRIRTEHFPLTLESARPSHTSQYLCASSDVTSGRGETQYFGPGTRLLVL.